This is a list of T cell receptor beta chains from one sample in a study of blood T cells in healthy people across ages. A single record per CDR3 protein comes from TCRdb applying MiXCR to the 5' RACE reads. The table has approximately 1,700,000 distinct CDR3 sequences, about two fifths seen once. Input material: blood. These receptors were collected from a human donor in good health. Both conserved end residues are part of each CDR3. The D gene is left open where the match is weak. The listing skips clone size in some rows; elsewhere it reads once, few, many or a size class.

>TRBD2|TRBV20-1|NA|TRBJ2-1
TGCAGTGCTAAGCGGGGGTGGTCCAATGAGCAGTTCTTC
CSAKRGWSNEQFF
>NA|TRBV4-2|NA|TRBJ2-7
TGTGCCAGCAGCCGGCAAGGGGACGGAGCCTACGAGCAGTACTTC
CASSRQGDGAYEQYF
>NA|TRBV7-8|few|TRBJ2-3
TGTGCCAGCAGCTTAGTGGTGCTGAGTCCCTATACGCAGTATTTT
CASSLVVLSPYTQYF
>TRBD2|TRBV3-1|few|TRBJ2-7
TGTGCCAGCAGCCATGATGGGACTAGCGCCACCTACGGGCAGTACTTC
CASSHDGTSATYGQYF
>NA|TRBV7-9|NA|TRBJ1-1
TGTGCCAGCAGCTCTAGTGGGATTGAAGCTTTCTTT
CASSSSGIEAFF
>TRBD2|TRBV7-2|few|TRBJ2-3
TGTGCCAGCAGCTTAGGGCCCCACGGACTAGCGGGGAGGGGGACGCAGTATTTT
CASSLGPHGLAGRGTQYF
>TRBD1|TRBV20-1|once|TRBJ1-1
TGCAGTGCTAGACAGGACAGGGGAGCTTTCTTT
CSARQDRGAFF
>TRBD2|TRBV9|few|TRBJ2-3
TGTGCCAGCAGCTTTTCCCATGGGGCTAGCGGGGGGGTTAGAAGATATAGCACAGATACGCAGTATTTT
CASSFSHGASGGVRRYSTDTQYF
>NA|TRBV5-1|few|TRBJ2-3
TGCGCCAGCAGCCCCGTCAGGGACCAGATAACTAGCACAGATACGCAGTATTTT
CASSPVRDQITSTDTQYF
>TRBD1|TRBV9|few|TRBJ1-5
TGTGCCAGCAGCGTTGGGACAGGTGAACAGCCCCAGCATTTT
CASSVGTGEQPQHF
>NA|TRBV9|NA|TRBJ1-3
TGTGCCAGCAGCTTAAACTTCGGACATTTTGGAAACACCATATATTTT
CASSLNFGHFGNTIYF
>NA|TRBV6-2/TRBV6-3|NA|TRBJ2-5
TGTGCCAGCAGTTACTCGAGGCAACGGCAGTACTTC
CASSYSRQRQYF
>NA|TRBV6-1|NA|TRBJ1-2
TGTGCCAGCACCCAGAGGGGTACCTATGGCTACACCTTC
CASTQRGTYGYTF
>TRBD1|TRBV6-5|NA|TRBJ2-3
TGTGCCAGCAGTCGGGCGACAGGGGGCGCAGATACGCAGTATTTT
CASSRATGGADTQYF
>NA|TRBV19|few|TRBJ1-5
TGTGCCAGTAGTATTGACAGTTATCAGCCCCAGCATTTT
CASSIDSYQPQHF
>TRBD1|TRBV5-1|once|TRBJ1-2
TGCGCCAGCAGCTTGCGGGGGAGGGGGCAAGGCTACACCTTC
CASSLRGRGQGYTF
>TRBD2|TRBV20-1|few|TRBJ2-6
TGCAGTGCTAGAGCCCCGGGGGGGACTGGGGCCAGCGTCCTGACTTTC
CSARAPGGTGASVLTF
>NA|TRBV10-3|few|TRBJ1-5
TGTGCCATCGGATCGACAGGTCAGGGCAATCAGCCCCAGCATTTT
CAIGSTGQGNQPQHF
>NA|TRBV29-1|many|TRBJ1-2
TGCAGCGGGGGGTCCGAAACCCTAGGCTACACCTTC
CSGGSETLGYTF
>NA|TRBV20-1|few|TRBJ2-7
TGCAGTGCTTATTCTTTGACCAACTACGAGCAGTACTTC
CSAYSLTNYEQYF
>TRBD1|TRBV6-5|NA|TRBJ2-2
TGTGCCAGCAGTTACTCGACAGGGTTTGGCGGGGAGCTGTTTTTT
CASSYSTGFGGELFF
>TRBD1|TRBV29-1|NA|TRBJ1-2
TGCAGCGTTGGACGGGGACAGGGTCTCGGAGCTAACTATGGCTACACCTTC
CSVGRGQGLGANYGYTF
>TRBD2|TRBV3-1|NA|TRBJ2-7
TGTGCCAGCAGGGAAACTAGCGGGAGGGCCTACGAGCAGTACTTC
CASRETSGRAYEQYF
>TRBD1|TRBV12-5|NA|TRBJ1-2
TGTGCTAGTGCCCCGACAGGGGTGAGTGGCTACACCTTC
CASAPTGVSGYTF
>TRBD1|TRBV11-2|NA|TRBJ1-6
TGTGCCAGCAGCTCCCCCCGACAGGGAATCGGCTCACCCCTCCACTTT
CASSSPRQGIGSPLHF
>NA|TRBV7-2|once|TRBJ2-2
TGTGCCAGCAGCTTAGCTTGGCAGAGGAACACCGGGGAGCTGTTTTTT
CASSLAWQRNTGELFF
>NA|TRBV7-2|few|TRBJ2-5
TGTGCCAGCAGTCGTACCAGGGTTTTACGAGAGACCCAGTACTTC
CASSRTRVLRETQYF
>NA|TRBV20-1|few|TRBJ1-5
TGCAGTGCTGTCCGAATAGGTGGGGTAGGCAATCAGCCCCAGCATTTT
CSAVRIGGVGNQPQHF
>NA|TRBV9|NA|TRBJ2-1
TGTGCCGGCAGCGTAGCGTCCTACAATGAGCAGTTCTTC
CAGSVASYNEQFF
>NA|TRBV28|NA|TRBJ2-7
TGTGCCAGCAGTGATGAGGGACCCTACGAGCAGTACTTC
CASSDEGPYEQYF
>TRBD2|TRBV20-1|NA|TRBJ2-1
TGCAGTGCGCGGGGGGGGGCTACCTACAATGAGCAGTTCTTC
CSARGGATYNEQFF
>NA|TRBV29-1|many|TRBJ2-1
TGCAGCGTTGATATCTCAGTAGGTTATGAGCAGTTCTTC
CSVDISVGYEQFF
>NA|TRBV12-3/TRBV12-4|NA|TRBJ1-5
TGTGCCAGCACCCGCAGGGGTCAGCCCCAGCATTTT
CASTRRGQPQHF
>TRBD1|TRBV28|NA|TRBJ2-7
TGTGCCAGCAGTTCCCCCGGGACAGGGGACCCCTACGAGCAGTACTTC
CASSSPGTGDPYEQYF
>NA|TRBV7-2|few|TRBJ2-1
TGTGCCAGCAGCTCGGATAATAGGGGGAATGAGCAGTTCTTC
CASSSDNRGNEQFF
>NA|TRBV20-1|few|TRBJ2-5
TGCAGTGCTAGAGGTGTGGGCCAAGAGACCCAGTACTTC
CSARGVGQETQYF
>NA|TRBV6-6|NA|TRBJ2-1
TGTGCCAGCAGTTACCCGAAAGACACGGCGAACCAGTTCTTC
CASSYPKDTANQFF
>NA|TRBV29-1|NA|TRBJ1-3
TGCAGCGTTTCCTCTGGAAACACCATATATTTT
CSVSSGNTIYF
>TRBD1|TRBV7-9|NA|TRBJ1-4
TGTGCCAGCAGCTTAAGGAGGGGACAGGAAAAACTGTTTTTT
CASSLRRGQEKLFF
>NA|TRBV11-2|few|TRBJ2-7
TGTGCCAGCAGCTTAGAATTTCCCTACGAGCAGTACTTC
CASSLEFPYEQYF
>TRBD1|TRBV28|NA|TRBJ2-7
TGTGCCAGCAGGACAGGGGGCATGGACGAGCAGTACTTC
CASRTGGMDEQYF
>NA|TRBV9|NA|TRBJ2-3
TGTGCCAGCAGCGGGCGTACTACCTGGGCGGACCGCACAGATACGCAGTATTTT
CASSGRTTWADRTDTQYF
>NA|TRBV7-3|few|TRBJ2-3
TGTGCCAGCAGCTTAACACCTTCACCAGTGCAGTATTTT
CASSLTPSPVQYF
>NA|TRBV29-1|few|TRBJ2-4
TGCAGCGTTGCGGGGGATCCCTGGGACATTCAGTACTTC
CSVAGDPWDIQYF